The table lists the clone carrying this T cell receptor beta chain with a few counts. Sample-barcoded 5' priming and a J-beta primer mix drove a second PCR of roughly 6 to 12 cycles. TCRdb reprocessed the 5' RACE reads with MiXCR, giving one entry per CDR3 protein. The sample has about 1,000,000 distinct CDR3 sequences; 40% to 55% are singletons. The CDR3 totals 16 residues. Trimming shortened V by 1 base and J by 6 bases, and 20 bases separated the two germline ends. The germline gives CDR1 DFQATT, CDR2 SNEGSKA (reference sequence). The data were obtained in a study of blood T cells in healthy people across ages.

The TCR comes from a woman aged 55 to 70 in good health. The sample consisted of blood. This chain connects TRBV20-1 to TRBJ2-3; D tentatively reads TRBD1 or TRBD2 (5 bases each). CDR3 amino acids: CSARGEGASEGDTQYF. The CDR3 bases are TGCAGTGCTAGAGGGGAAGGGGCCTCAGAGGGGGATACGCAGTATTTT.